Each of the 12 T cell receptor beta chains below was sequenced from the same sample in a study of T-cell memory formation after mild COVID-19. Using its own MiXCR run on the 5' RACE reads, TCRdb lists one record per CDR3 protein. The sample lists 210,000 or so distinct CDR3 sequences, around 19% occurring once. The sequenced sample consisted of PBMCs or a T cell subset sorted from them (not recorded which). The receptors were gathered from an adult woman who had mild COVID-19 (a few samples of this study predate the infection). Cell type and time point are not known.

This clonotype occurred a few times. This sequence joins TRBV29-1 and TRBJ2-2; D is perhaps TRBD2 (5 bases). This CDR3 contains 12 residues. V was trimmed by 4 bases and J by 8 bases, leaving 11 bases between them. Germline V gene sequence: CDR1 SQVTM, CDR2 ANQGSEA. The CDR3: CSVGLPRGELFF. CDR3 DNA sequence: TGCAGCGTTGGACTACCTCGAGGGGAGCTGTTTTTT.

This clonotype was seen more than once but under ten times. The J gene is TRBJ2-6, the V gene TRBV5-5, with D unclear. Germline assignment: CDR1 SGHKS and CDR2 YYEKEE (reference sequence). The CDR3 has 13 amino acids. V lost 4 bases and J 3 bases, leaving 5 bases between the germline ends. The CDR3 DNA follows: TGTGCCAGCAGCCCCGGTGGGGCCAACGTCCTGACTTTC. It translates to CASSPGGANVLTF. Complete variable domain (other parts from reference TRBV5-5 and TRBJ2-6): DAGVTQSPTHLIKTRGQQVTLRCSPISGHKSVSWYQQVLGQGPQFIFQYYEKEERGRGNFPDRFSARQFPNYSSELNVNALLLGDSALYLCASSPGGANVLTFGAGSRLTVL.

This clonotype was seen more than once but under ten times. The V call is TRBV12-3 or TRBV12-4, the J call TRBJ2-1; the D gene is possibly TRBD1 (6 bases). This CDR3 is 13 amino acids long. V was shortened by 2 bases and J by 9 bases, with 11 bases between the two germline ends. CDR3 DNA sequence: TGTGCCAGCAGTTTAATGGGGGCGAGTGAGCAGTTCTTC. Translation: CASSLMGASEQFF.

The chain uses TRBV2 and TRBJ2-5; either TRBD1 or TRBD2 may supply D (5 bases each). The ends were cut back, 3 bases at V and 3 bases at J, with 11 bases in the middle. The CDR3 is 14 residues long. Germline CDR1 is SNHLY and CDR2 is FYNNEI. CDR3 in DNA: TGTGCCAGCAGTGAGGGGGAGCTAAAAGAGACCCAGTACTTC. Its translation is CASSEGELKETQYF.

This clonotype was observed a handful of times. This sequence joins TRBV4-1 and TRBJ1-5; TRBD1 is a possible D gene (6 bases). With 0 bases removed from V and 6 bases from J, the gap between germline ends came to 12 bases. Germline V CDR1 and CDR2: MGHRA, YSYEKL. CDR3 length: 15 amino acids. The CDR3 loop is CASSQDGGGGQPQHF. In DNA, the CDR3 is TGCGCCAGCAGCCAAGACGGGGGAGGGGGTCAGCCCCAGCATTTT.

The J gene is TRBJ2-1, the V gene TRBV18, with 7 bases lining up with TRBD2. Germline V gives CDR1 KGHSH, CDR2 LQKENI. There are 14 residues in the CDR3. The V and J ends lost 2 bases and 9 bases, in that order; junction bases with no gene match: 7. The CDR3 region has the DNA TGTGCCAGCTCACCAGGGACTAACACTCGTGAGCAGTTCTTC. Translating it yields CASSPGTNTREQFF.

The chain links TRBV12-3 or TRBV12-4 to TRBJ1-4; maybe TRBD1 (6 bases). The CDR3 is 15 amino acids. Trimming cost V 6 bases and J 4 bases, with 15 bases left between them. In DNA form, the CDR3 reads TGTGCCAGCAGCAAGACGACAGGACTTAATGAAAAACTGTTTTTT. Encoded protein: CASSKTTGLNEKLFF.

The chain is built from TRBV12-3 or TRBV12-4 and TRBJ2-1; 7 nucleotides match TRBD2. The CDR3 is 15 residues long. V was pared by 3 bases and J by 8 bases, with 10 bases of the junction left unmatched. CDR3 loop: CASSFGYGSGDEQFF. As DNA, the CDR3 is TGTGCCAGCAGTTTCGGGTACGGGAGCGGGGATGAGCAGTTCTTC.

There are many counts of this clonotype. The chain uses TRBV5-1 and TRBJ2-7; perhaps TRBD1 as D (5 bases). V was pared by 4 bases and J by 7 bases, with 12 bases between. Germline V CDR1 and CDR2: SGHRS, YFSETQ. CDR3 length: 12 amino acids. Written as DNA, the CDR3 is TGCGCCAGCAGCACCAGGGCTGGGGAGCAGTACTTC. Its translation: CASSTRAGEQYF.

The chain recombines TRBV27 with TRBJ1-2, with TRBD1 as a possible D gene (5 bases). The CDR3 length is 14 residues. The V and J ends lost 5 bases and 8 bases respectively, with 18 bases between them. Germline CDR1 and CDR2: MNHEY and SMNVEV (reference sequence). The CDR3 DNA reads TGTGCCAGCAGTCCTCCCGGGGGGAGGGGAGGCTACACCTTC. Its protein product is CASSPPGGRGGYTF.

The chain employs TRBV6-1 and TRBJ1-5; D is undetermined. V lost 3 bases, J lost 0 bases, and 6 bases lay in between. CDR1 MNHNS and CDR2 SASEGT come from the germline V gene. The CDR3 runs 14 residues. CDR3 residues: CASSDLYSNQPQHF. CDR3 nucleotides: TGTGCCAGCAGTGACTTATATAGCAATCAGCCCCAGCATTTT.

V gene TRBV7-2 combines with J gene TRBJ2-1; 9 nucleotides agree with TRBD2. The CDR3 has 17 amino acids. From germline, CDR1 is SGHTA and CDR2 FQGNSA. The V gene end was trimmed by 4 bases and the J gene end by 0 bases; junction bases not matched to a gene: 7. The CDR3 DNA sequence: TGTGCCAGCAGCTCGCTAGCGGGGTACTCCTCCTACAATGAGCAGTTCTTC. Translating gives CASSSLAGYSSYNEQFF.